Included here is one TCR beta chain sequence, with context. Its antigen remains undetermined. Per-base quality was not reported, and no clone a single base away is much larger than it. From cysteine to phenylalanine, the CDR3 is 11 amino acids long. Only CDR3 DNA remains: 33 bases, in frame from the first base. The junction carries 8 bases between V and J, which are trimmed by 7 bases and 6 bases respectively. The germline V gene supplies CDR1 MNHNS and CDR2 SASEGT. The data are from a study of T cell clones after liver transplantation (dated by TCRdb to between 2017 and 2020). For the study in its entirety: The samples were obtained from ITN030ST, a randomized trial that attempted immunosuppression withdrawal within 2 years after liver transplantation. Donor-reactive T cell clones were identified using TCRbeta sequencing after a pre-transplant mixed lymphocyte reaction and were then followed in post-transplant blood. As an antigen-independent comparator for the donor-reactive sequences, third party-reactive TCRbeta sequences from pre-transplant MLRs were identified as well. Three of the eight recipients were HCV-positive; the others were transplanted for non-autoimmune, non-viral indications. Until randomization at 12-24 months post-transplant, subjects were given standard immunosuppression, with no induction therapy. Tolerance was defined as complete immunosuppression withdrawal for at least one year with no rise in liver enzymes beyond twice the upper limit of normal. Blood samples were collected pre-transplant, then pre-randomization ahead of withdrawal, and finally post-randomization once withdrawal had either been completed or failed. A cohort of 8 liver transplant recipients was studied, of whom 3 were classified as tolerant and 5 as non-tolerant. Paper-wide results and their limitations: The conclusions were preliminary, being limited by small, heterogeneous patient numbers and by non-standardized post-transplant time points. The decline in donor-reactive sequences exceeded the decline in third party-reactive sequences, suggesting partial antigen-specific deletion that was unrelated to withdrawal success. Because no allograft tissue specimens were available, donor-reactive T cells may have migrated into the graft instead of being deleted. After accounting for repertoire turnover, donor-reactive detection was significantly reduced in 7 of 8 subjects for CD4 and 8 of 8 for CD8. A significant post-transplant decrease in circulating donor-reactive CD4 TCRbeta sequences was observed in 5 of 8 subjects, irrespective of tolerance or HCV status. Low numbers of available donor cells limited the measurable donor-reactive repertoire in a couple of subjects.

The time point tag for this specimen amounts to: pre-transplant. Thawed unstimulated PBMCs were stained for CD3, CD4 and CD8 and FACS-sorted into CD3+CD4+ and CD3+CD8+ populations. Each of the 8 studied subjects was randomized to immunosuppression withdrawal. The Qiagen DNeasy Blood and Tissue Kit was used for genomic DNA isolation. High-throughput TCRbeta CDR3 sequencing of frozen genomic DNA was performed by immunoSEQ, including PCR amplification, mapping, bias correction and internal controls. As for the authors' bioinformatics: Only productive rearrangements were retained, and each unique TCRbeta sequence was defined by its CDR3 nucleotide sequence together with its V and J gene. For a sequence to be called donor-reactive, it needed a frequency of at least 0.01% and at least 5-fold expansion in CFSE-low cells compared with unstimulated pre-transplant cells. Minimum frequency thresholds were set for each subject on the basis of the unstimulated sample with the lowest template count, so that a detection power of at least 90% was ensured. Jensen-Shannon divergence between the top 1000 TCRbeta sequences post- versus pre-transplant served as the measure of repertoire turnover. Two-sided Fisher's exact tests were used to test for changes in the detection of donor-reactive sequences. What TCRdb holds here is the immuneACCESS table cut down to in-frame rearrangements. Part of the clones is not present; checked against another copy, under half of the missing clones reflect an unresolved V gene, and the others are unexplained. The V and J calls and clone size come from that table; D and trimming were worked out from the DNA. Within this sample are 95,000 to 110,000 clones, with around four fifths of them counted one time only. Clones ranked in the top ten supply around 0.94% of the sample.

The sequence came from a human donor who received a liver transplant. The chain is encoded by TRBV6-1 joined to TRBJ2-3; the D gene is unclear. The sample consisted of CD4+ T cells from blood, taken before liver transplant. CDR3 region: CASTIKDTQYF. The DNA sequence is TGTGCCAGCACTATTAAGGATACGCAGTATTTT.